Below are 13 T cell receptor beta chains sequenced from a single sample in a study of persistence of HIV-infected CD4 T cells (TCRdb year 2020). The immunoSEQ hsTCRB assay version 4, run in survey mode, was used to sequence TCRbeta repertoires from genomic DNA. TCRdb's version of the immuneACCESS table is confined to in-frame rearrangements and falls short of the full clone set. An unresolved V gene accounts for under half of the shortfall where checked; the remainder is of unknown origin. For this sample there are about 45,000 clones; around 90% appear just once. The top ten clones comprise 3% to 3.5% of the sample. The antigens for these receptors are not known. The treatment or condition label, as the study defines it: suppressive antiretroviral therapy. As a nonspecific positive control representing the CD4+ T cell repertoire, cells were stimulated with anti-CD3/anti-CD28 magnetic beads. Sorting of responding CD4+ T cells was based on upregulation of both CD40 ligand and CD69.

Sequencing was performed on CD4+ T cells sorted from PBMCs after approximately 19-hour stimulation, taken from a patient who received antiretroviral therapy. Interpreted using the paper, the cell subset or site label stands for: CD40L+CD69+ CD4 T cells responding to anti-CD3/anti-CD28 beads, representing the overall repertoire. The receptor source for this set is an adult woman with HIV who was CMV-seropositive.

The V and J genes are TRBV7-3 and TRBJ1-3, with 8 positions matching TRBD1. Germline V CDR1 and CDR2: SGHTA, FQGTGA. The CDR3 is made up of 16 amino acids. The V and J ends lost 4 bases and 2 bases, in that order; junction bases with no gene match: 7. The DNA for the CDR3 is TGTGCCAGCAGCTCACAGGGGGTTACGGCTGGAAACACCATATATTTT. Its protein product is CASSSQGVTAGNTIYF.

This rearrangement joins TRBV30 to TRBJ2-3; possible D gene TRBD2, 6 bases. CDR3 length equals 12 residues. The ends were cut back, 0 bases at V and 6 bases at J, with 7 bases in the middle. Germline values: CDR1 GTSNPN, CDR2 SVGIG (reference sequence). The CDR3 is CAWSVRGDTQYF. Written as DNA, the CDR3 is TGTGCCTGGAGTGTACGGGGGGATACGCAGTATTTT.

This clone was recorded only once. CDR3 coding DNA: TGTGCCTGGAGTGAAGGGGCAGGGGGCAATCAGCCCCAGCATTTT. It yields the protein CAWSEGAGGNQPQHF. The V call is TRBV30, the J call TRBJ1-5; tentative D call: TRBD1 (6 bases). Germline V gene data show CDR1 as GTSNPN and CDR2 as SVGIG (reference sequence). Trimming removed 1 base at V and 2 bases at J, with 12 bases between. The CDR3 length is 15 residues.

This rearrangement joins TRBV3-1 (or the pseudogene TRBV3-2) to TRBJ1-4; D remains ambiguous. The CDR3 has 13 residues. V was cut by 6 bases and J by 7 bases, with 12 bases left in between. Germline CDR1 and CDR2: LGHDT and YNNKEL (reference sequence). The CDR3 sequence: CASREAAGEKLFF. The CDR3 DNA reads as TGTGCCAGCAGGGAGGCAGCGGGTGAAAAACTGTTTTTT.

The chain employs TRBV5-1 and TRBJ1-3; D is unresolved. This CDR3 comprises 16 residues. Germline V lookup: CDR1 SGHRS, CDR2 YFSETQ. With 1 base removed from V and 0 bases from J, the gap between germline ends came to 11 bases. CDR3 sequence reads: CASSLSAPTSGNTIYF. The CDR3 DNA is TGCGCCAGCAGCTTGTCGGCACCTACCTCTGGAAACACCATATATTTT.

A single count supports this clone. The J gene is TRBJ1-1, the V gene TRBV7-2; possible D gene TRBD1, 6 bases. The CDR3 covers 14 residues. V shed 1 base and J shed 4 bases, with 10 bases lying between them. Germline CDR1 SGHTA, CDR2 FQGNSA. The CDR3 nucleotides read TGTGCCAGCAGCTTAGGGGGGGCTAGCACTGAAGCTTTCTTT. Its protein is CASSLGGASTEAFF.

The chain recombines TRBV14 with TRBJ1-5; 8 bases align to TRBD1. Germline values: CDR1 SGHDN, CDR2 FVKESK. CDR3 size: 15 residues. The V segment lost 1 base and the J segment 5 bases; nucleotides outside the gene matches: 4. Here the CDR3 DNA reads TGTGCCAGCAGCCAAGGGGACAGGAGGGATCAGCCCCAGCATTTT. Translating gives CASSQGDRRDQPQHF.

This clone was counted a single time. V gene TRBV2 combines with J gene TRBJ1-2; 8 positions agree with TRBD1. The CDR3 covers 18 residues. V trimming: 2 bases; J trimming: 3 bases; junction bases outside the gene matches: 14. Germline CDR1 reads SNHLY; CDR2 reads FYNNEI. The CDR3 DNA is TGTGCCAGCAGTGAATCGGGACAGGTCTTAGGTCGCGACTATGGCTACACCTTC. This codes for CASSESGQVLGRDYGYTF.

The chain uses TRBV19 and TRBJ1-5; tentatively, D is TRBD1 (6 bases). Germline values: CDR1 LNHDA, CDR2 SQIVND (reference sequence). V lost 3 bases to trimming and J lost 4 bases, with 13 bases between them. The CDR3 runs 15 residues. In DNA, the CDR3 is TGTGCCAGTAGTATTCGGACAGTAAGGAATCAGCCCCAGCATTTT. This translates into CASSIRTVRNQPQHF.

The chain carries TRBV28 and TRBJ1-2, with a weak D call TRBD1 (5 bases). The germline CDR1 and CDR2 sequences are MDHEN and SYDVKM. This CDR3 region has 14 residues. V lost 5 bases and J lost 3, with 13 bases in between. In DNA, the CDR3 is TGTGCCAGCAGTCCCCCCGGGACCCACTATGGCTACACCTTC. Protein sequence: CASSPPGTHYGYTF.

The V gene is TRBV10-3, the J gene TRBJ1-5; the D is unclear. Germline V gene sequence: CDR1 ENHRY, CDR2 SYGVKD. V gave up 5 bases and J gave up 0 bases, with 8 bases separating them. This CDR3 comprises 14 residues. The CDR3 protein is CAISSGDSNQPQHF. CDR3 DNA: TGTGCCATCAGTTCCGGGGATAGCAATCAGCCCCAGCATTTT.

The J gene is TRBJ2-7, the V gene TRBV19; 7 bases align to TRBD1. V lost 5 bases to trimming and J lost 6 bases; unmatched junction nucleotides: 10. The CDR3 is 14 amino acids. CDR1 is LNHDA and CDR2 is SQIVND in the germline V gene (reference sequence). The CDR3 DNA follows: TGTGCCAGTAGTTCCACCCGACAGGGCCGCGAGCAGTACTTC. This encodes CASSSTRQGREQYF.

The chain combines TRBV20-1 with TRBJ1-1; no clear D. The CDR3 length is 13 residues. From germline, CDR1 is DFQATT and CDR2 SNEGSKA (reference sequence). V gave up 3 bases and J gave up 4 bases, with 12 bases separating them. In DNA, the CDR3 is TGCAGTGCTAGTACGGGAATTGGCACTGAAGCTTTCTTT. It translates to CSASTGIGTEAFF.